The sequence of this T cell receptor beta chain was determined in a study of chemoradiotherapy in HPV16-positive cancers. Profiled with immunoSEQ multiplex PCR; TCRdb holds only in-frame clones, not every one. In the table there are roughly 34,000 clones, roughly 75% of which are singletons. Source: blood, taken from a patient who underwent chemoradiotherapy. This TCR was recovered from a human donor with HPV-associated anogenital cancer.

CDR3 nucleotide sequence: TGTGCCAGCAGCTCGGGCCACAGCTCCTACGAGCAGTACTTC. It codes for CASSSGHSSYEQYF. V usage is TRBV6-6 and J usage is TRBJ2-7; no reliable D call. The V gene's germline CDR1 is MNHNY and CDR2 SVGAGI (reference sequence). This CDR3 region has 14 residues. With 6 bases removed from V and 0 bases from J, the gap between germline ends came to 12 bases.